Shown below are 24 T cell receptor beta chains from a single sample sequenced in a study of CD8+ T cells in alopecia areata. Treatment: oral pan-JAK inhibitor, 5-10 mg twice daily. RNA, once extracted, was reverse transcribed into cDNA for use as the sequencing template. Sequencing was performed with immunoSEQ multiplex PCR; in TCRdb, only in-frame clones are kept and a portion is missing. This sample has about 100,000 clones, with just under 60% found just once. The sample consisted of CD8+ T cells sorted from blood, taken at roughly week 55, from a patient treated with tofacitinib. These receptors all stem from a human donor with alopecia areata.

This clone has just one count. V gene TRBV2 combines with J gene TRBJ1-3; possible D gene TRBD1, 6 bases. The CDR3 spans 14 residues. The germline V gene has CDR1 SNHLY and CDR2 FYNNEI. The V gene lost 9 bases and the J gene lost 0 bases, with 12 bases spanning the gap. CDR3 sequence reads: CARGRDNSGNTIYF. CDR3 DNA sequence: TGTGCCAGGGGCCGGGACAACTCTGGAAACACCATATATTTT. The whole variable domain, filled in from reference TRBV2 and TRBJ1-3, reads EPEVTQTPSHQVTQMGQEVILRCVPISNHLYFYWYRQILGQKVEFLVSFYNNEISEKSEIFDDQFSVERPDGSNFTLKIRSTKLEDSAMYFCARGRDNSGNTIYFGEGSWLTVV.

This chain connects TRBV5-1 to TRBJ1-2; D unresolved. The CDR3 is 11 residues long. Germline assignment: CDR1 SGHRS and CDR2 YFSETQ. Between the trimmed V and J ends, which lost 3 bases and 6 bases, there was a span of 6 bases. CDR3 in DNA: TGCGCCAGCAGCTCCGGGGATGGCTACACCTTC. Amino acid sequence: CASSSGDGYTF.

The CDR3 protein is CASSRGVRGYTF. For the CDR3, the DNA is TGTGCCAGCAGCCGGGGAGTGAGGGGCTACACCTTC. The chain joins TRBV7-8 to TRBJ1-2; D is undetermined. CDR1 and CDR2 from the germline V gene are SGHVS and FQNEAQ. The CDR3 totals 12 residues. Trimming stripped 5 bases from V and 8 bases from J, with 12 bases between.

This chain uses TRBV4-2 with TRBJ1-6; possibly TRBD1 for D (6 bases). V was pared by 4 bases and J by 5 bases, with 12 bases between. This CDR3 is built from 15 residues. CDR1 is LGHNA and CDR2 is YNFKEQ in the germline V gene. In nucleotides, the CDR3 is TGTGCCAGCAGCCCAGGGACACCTAATAATTCACCCCTCCACTTT. Protein sequence: CASSPGTPNNSPLHF.

The rearrangement joins TRBV5-4 to TRBJ1-2; the D is unclear. The CDR3 runs 13 residues. V gave up 3 bases and J gave up 4 bases, with 10 bases separating them. Germline lookup yields CDR1 SGHNT and CDR2 YYREEE (reference sequence). CDR3 bases: TGTGCCAGCAGCTCAGGATCTCCCTATGGCTACACCTTC. The encoded protein is CASSSGSPYGYTF.

The rearrangement joins TRBV5-1 to TRBJ2-3; 8 bases fit TRBD2. The junction had 7 bases not matched to a gene; V was cut back by 0 bases and J by 4 bases. The CDR3 is made up of 16 amino acids. Germline values: CDR1 SGHRS, CDR2 YFSETQ. The CDR3 DNA reads TGCGCCAGCAGCTTGGTTGGTAGCGGGGCTGCAGATACGCAGTATTTT. Its translation is CASSLVGSGAADTQYF. The variable domain in full, completed from reference TRBV5-1 and TRBJ2-3, reads KAGVTQTPRYLIKTRGQQVTLSCSPISGHRSVSWYQQTPGQGLQFLFEYFSETQRNKGNFPGRFSGRQFSNSRSEMNVSTLELGDSALYLCASSLVGSGAADTQYFGPGTRLTVL.

The chain joins TRBV4-1 to TRBJ1-5; 7 bases agree with TRBD1. CDR3 size: 15 residues. Germline V gene data show CDR1 as MGHRA and CDR2 as YSYEKL. The junction had 5 bases not matched to a gene; V was cut back by 1 base and J by 5 bases. The CDR3 protein is CASSQVGTDYQPQHF. CDR3 bases: TGCGCCAGCAGCCAAGTAGGGACAGACTATCAGCCCCAGCATTTT.

The chain uses TRBV15 and TRBJ1-4; 9 positions match TRBD1. Germline V gives CDR1 LNHNV, CDR2 YYDKDF (reference sequence). The CDR3 runs 15 residues. J was trimmed by 14 bases and V by 1 base; bases with no gene match: 11. The CDR3 sequence: CATSRGTGESVNLFF. In DNA form, the CDR3 reads TGTGCCACCAGCAGAGGGACAGGGGAATCCGTAAACCTGTTTTTT.

This chain uses TRBV6-5 with TRBJ1-2; tentatively, D is TRBD1 (5 bases). V was trimmed by 2 bases and J by 3 bases, leaving 10 bases between them. Germline CDR1 is MNHEY and CDR2 is SVGAGI. The CDR3 totals 14 residues. As DNA, the CDR3 is TGTGCCAGCAGTTACGGCCGGGACTACTATGGCTACACCTTC. It codes for CASSYGRDYYGYTF.

This clone was counted a single time. This rearrangement joins TRBV2 to TRBJ2-2; D call uncertain. The CDR3 has 14 residues. Looked up from germline, CDR1 is SNHLY and CDR2 is FYNNEI. Trimming cost V 6 bases and J 1 base, with 9 bases left between them. CDR3 residues: CASSVGRNTGELFF. CDR3 sequence (DNA): TGTGCCAGCAGCGTAGGGCGGAACACCGGGGAGCTGTTTTTT.

The chain employs TRBV25-1 and TRBJ1-4, with D possibly being TRBD1 (5 bases). The germline gives CDR1 MGHDK, CDR2 SYGVNS. The CDR3 spans 12 residues. Trimming removed 4 bases at V and 10 bases at J, with 10 bases between. CDR3 nucleotides: TGTGCCAGCAGTGGGGGCGCGGGAAAACTGTTTTTT. Protein sequence: CASSGGAGKLFF.

The chain carries TRBV7-2 and TRBJ1-2; a possible D gene is TRBD1 (6 bases). Trimming took off 1 base at V and 4 bases at J, with 16 bases between the two ends. The CDR3 has 16 residues. The germline gives CDR1 SGHTA, CDR2 FQGNSA. This chain's CDR3 is CASSLGYSAGAYGYTF. CDR3 DNA sequence: TGTGCCAGCAGCTTAGGATATTCGGCAGGGGCCTATGGCTACACCTTC.

This clone was seen a few times. The chain employs TRBV5-1 and TRBJ2-2; D is unclear. This CDR3 is built from 14 residues. V was clipped by 6 bases and J by 2 bases, with 11 bases between them. Germline V gene lookup returns CDR1 SGHRS and CDR2 YFSETQ. The CDR3 DNA sequence: TGCGCCAGCACTACAAACGATAACACCGGGGAGCTGTTTTTT. Its protein product is CASTTNDNTGELFF.

This clone was seen a handful of times. In DNA form, the CDR3 reads TGCAGCGTTCTGACTTCACGGGACAGCTCGTACGAGCAGTACTTC. Its translation is CSVLTSRDSSYEQYF. The chain has TRBV29-1 and TRBJ2-7, with 7 bases that match TRBD1. There are 15 residues in the CDR3. Trimming at V came to 5 bases and at J to 4 bases, leaving 14 bases not matched to a gene. Germline V gene sequence: CDR1 SQVTM, CDR2 ANQGSEA.

J is TRBJ2-7 and V is TRBV2; D not certain. This CDR3 is 13 amino acids long. CDR1 and CDR2 from the germline V gene are SNHLY and FYNNEI. The V end was cut by 3 bases, the J end by 7 bases, with 13 bases between. As DNA, the CDR3 is TGTGCCAGCAGTGAGCTGCGTGGCCGTGAGCAGTACTTC. It yields the protein CASSELRGREQYF.

This clone was detected many times. The chain combines TRBV7-9 with TRBJ2-7, with 10 nucleotides matching TRBD1. J lost 3 bases, V lost 4 bases, and 9 bases had no gene match. Germline assignment: CDR1 SEHNR and CDR2 FQNEAQ (reference sequence). The CDR3 covers 16 residues. CDR3 nucleotides: TGTGCCAGCAGCTCCACCCCGGGACAGGGGAACTACGAGCAGTACTTC. Its protein is CASSSTPGQGNYEQYF.

The V and J genes are TRBV11-1 and TRBJ2-2, with D possibly TRBD1 on 5 matching bases. V shed 1 base and J shed 5 bases, with 11 bases lying between them. The CDR3 is 15 amino acids. Per germline, CDR1 SGHAT and CDR2 FQDESV (reference sequence). In DNA, the CDR3 is TGTGCCAGCAGCTTAGGCCAGGGCCGAACCGGGGAGCTGTTTTTT. Protein: CASSLGQGRTGELFF.

The chain joins TRBV5-1 to TRBJ2-1; 8 nucleotides line up with TRBD2. Germline loops: CDR1 SGHRS, CDR2 YFSETQ. V was pared by 0 bases and J by 4 bases, with 9 bases of the junction left unmatched. This CDR3 contains 17 residues. The CDR3 sequence: CASSLGVAGRKYNEQFF. In DNA form, the CDR3 reads TGCGCCAGCAGCTTGGGGGTAGCGGGGCGAAAGTACAATGAGCAGTTCTTC.

This chain links TRBV7-2 with TRBJ2-1; D remains ambiguous. The CDR3 is made up of 18 amino acids. Per germline, CDR1 SGHTA and CDR2 FQGNSA. Trimming took off 6 bases at V and 4 bases at J, with 25 bases between the two ends. CDR3 DNA sequence: TGTGCCAGCAGACGACACATGAGATCTTGGGCGGAGTACAATGAGCAGTTCTTC. Its protein is CASRRHMRSWAEYNEQFF.

The chain uses TRBV7-8 and TRBJ2-1, with 9 bases lining up with TRBD1. CDR3 length: 15 residues. With V trimmed by 5 bases and J by 5 bases, 7 bases remained unmatched. In germline, CDR1 is SGHVS, CDR2 FQNEAQ. CDR3 DNA sequence: TGTGCCAGCAGCCCAGGGGGACAGGGAGACAATGAGCAGTTCTTC. Amino acid sequence: CASSPGGQGDNEQFF.

The genes are TRBV13 and TRBJ2-2; 7 positions match TRBD1. CDR1 PRHDT and CDR2 FYEKMQ come from the germline V gene (reference sequence). The CDR3 length is 17 residues. V was clipped by 4 bases and J by 5 bases; unmatched bases: 13. The CDR3 DNA is TGTGCCAGCAGCTCGGGACAGACATGGGAAAAGACCGGGGAGCTGTTTTTT. Residues: CASSSGQTWEKTGELFF.

This clone occurred once. The rearrangement links TRBV13 to TRBJ2-7; D call uncertain. The CDR3 totals 14 residues. Germline V gives CDR1 PRHDT, CDR2 FYEKMQ (reference sequence). V lost 0 bases to trimming and J lost 3 bases, with 9 bases between them. The DNA for the CDR3 is TGTGCCAGCAGCTTAGGAACAGCCTACTACGAGCAGTACTTC. This translates into CASSLGTAYYEQYF.

V and J are TRBV5-1 and TRBJ2-3, with 8 bases fitting TRBD1. V dropped 0 bases and J dropped 6; count of bases not matched to a gene: 6. CDR1 and CDR2 (germline): SGHRS, YFSETQ. The CDR3 covers 15 residues. This CDR3 reads CASSLETGALDTQYF. In DNA form, the CDR3 reads TGCGCCAGCAGCTTGGAGACAGGGGCCCTGGATACGCAGTATTTT.

V gene TRBV19 combines with J gene TRBJ1-2, with 7 bases that match TRBD1. CDR3 length: 15 amino acids. V gave up 2 bases and J gave up 4 bases; unmatched junction bases: 7. The germline V gene has CDR1 LNHDA and CDR2 SQIVND (reference sequence). The CDR3 bases are TGTGCCAGTAGTATAACAGGACAGGTTGTCTATGGCTACACCTTC. Its protein is CASSITGQVVYGYTF.